This entry describes one T cell receptor (beta chain). Antigen: not known. The data were produced by immunoSEQ multiplex PCR, yet TCRdb's version contains in-frame clones alone and is incomplete. The sample contains 1,400,000 or so clones, approximately 98.5% of which appear only once. The data are from a study of shared clonotypes between healthy human individuals. Points from the study as a whole: Rarefaction gave evidence that sorted-subset sequencing remained incomplete despite large depth.

The CDR3 loop spans 15 amino acids. Germline V gene lookup returns CDR1 SQVTM and CDR2 ANQGSEA. V shed 7 bases, J shed 10 bases, and the junction held 19 bases outside the gene matches. V and J are TRBV29-1 and TRBJ2-1; 7 nucleotides align to TRBD1. The sequence was collected from a man aged 25-40 years in good health. The sample taken for sequencing was naive CD4+ T cells sorted from blood. As for subset: CD45RA+ positively selected. The CDR3 spells CSGRQGASGLGEQFF. CDR3 nucleotides: TGCAGCGGACGACAGGGCGCATCGGGTCTCGGGGAGCAGTTCTTC.